This is a list of T cell receptor beta chains from one sample in a study of response to subunit inactivated influenza vaccine. TCRdb fed the RT-PCR reads into MiXCR, producing one record per CDR3 protein. The table has fewer than 400,000 distinct CDR3 sequences, 21% seen once. Source: PBMCs from blood, taken 21 months after vaccination. The receptors were gathered from a man aged 50 to 69 who received an inactivated influenza vaccine. The CDR3 runs from the conserved cysteine through the conserved F or W. D genes are given only for firm matches. A clone size is listed for some rows: how often the clone was seen (once, few, many), or a class if it is expanded.

clone_size: NA; v_call: TRBV6-1; j_call: TRBJ2-3; d_call: TRBD2; cdr3_nt: TGTGCCAGCAGCCTTAGCGGGAGGAAAAAAGATACGCAGTATTTT; cdr3_aa: CASSLSGRKKDTQYF
clone_size: NA; v_call: TRBV3-1; j_call: TRBJ2-5; d_call: TRBD1; cdr3_nt: TGTGCCAGCAGCGCCCGACAGGGAAACCAAGAGACCCAGTACTTC; cdr3_aa: CASSARQGNQETQYF
clone_size: NA; v_call: TRBV15; j_call: TRBJ2-3; d_call: TRBD2; cdr3_nt: TGTGCCACCAGCAGAGATTCCATACAAGCGGGAGGAAGAAATACGCAGTATTTT; cdr3_aa: CATSRDSIQAGGRNTQYF
clone_size: many; v_call: TRBV27; j_call: TRBJ1-6; d_call: NA; cdr3_nt: TGTGCCAGCAGACGGGGGGAGTATAATTCACCCCTCCACTTT; cdr3_aa: CASRRGEYNSPLHF
clone_size: NA; v_call: TRBV4-1; j_call: TRBJ1-2; d_call: NA; cdr3_nt: TGCGCCAGCAGCCAAGGCAGGGCGAACTATGGCTACACCTTC; cdr3_aa: CASSQGRANYGYTF
clone_size: few; v_call: TRBV9; j_call: TRBJ2-2; d_call: NA; cdr3_nt: TGTGCCAGCAGCCTACTGGACTTAATAAACACCGGGGAGCTGTTTTTT; cdr3_aa: CASSLLDLINTGELFF
clone_size: few; v_call: TRBV7-9; j_call: TRBJ1-2; d_call: NA; cdr3_nt: TGTGCCAGCACCTTTATGTACAGGGCTGGCTATGGCTACACCTTC; cdr3_aa: CASTFMYRAGYGYTF
clone_size: few; v_call: TRBV29-1; j_call: TRBJ1-1; d_call: NA; cdr3_nt: TGCAGCGTTGAATTAGGGCAGGGTTTGGAAGCTTTCTTT; cdr3_aa: CSVELGQGLEAFF
clone_size: NA; v_call: TRBV29-1; j_call: TRBJ2-7; d_call: TRBD1; cdr3_nt: TGCAGCGTGAGACAGGGGGCTTACGAGCAGTACTTC; cdr3_aa: CSVRQGAYEQYF
clone_size: few; v_call: TRBV20-1; j_call: TRBJ1-1; d_call: NA; cdr3_nt: TGCAGTGCTAGAGATGTCTCGAACACTGAAGCTTTCTTT; cdr3_aa: CSARDVSNTEAFF
clone_size: NA; v_call: TRBV4-2; j_call: TRBJ2-5; d_call: TRBD2; cdr3_nt: TGTGCCAGCAGCCAAGACAAGCTAGCGGGAGGTCTCCAGACCCAGTACTTC; cdr3_aa: CASSQDKLAGGLQTQYF
clone_size: NA; v_call: TRBV29-1; j_call: TRBJ2-3; d_call: NA; cdr3_nt: TGCAGCGGGGGCACAGATACGCAGTATTTT; cdr3_aa: CSGGTDTQYF
clone_size: many; v_call: TRBV4-3; j_call: TRBJ2-1; d_call: TRBD2; cdr3_nt: TGCGCCAGCAGCCAAACTAGCGGGGGGGCAGGTGAGCAGTTCTTC; cdr3_aa: CASSQTSGGAGEQFF
clone_size: many; v_call: TRBV5-6; j_call: TRBJ1-1; d_call: NA; cdr3_nt: TGTGCCAGCAGCTTTGGCACTTGGAACACTGAAGCTTTCTTT; cdr3_aa: CASSFGTWNTEAFF
clone_size: NA; v_call: TRBV6-2/TRBV6-3; j_call: TRBJ2-5; d_call: TRBD1; cdr3_nt: TGTGCCAGCAGTTACCCGGGACAGCAGTACTTC; cdr3_aa: CASSYPGQQYF
clone_size: NA; v_call: TRBV4-3; j_call: TRBJ2-2; d_call: NA; cdr3_nt: TGCGCCAGCAACAGACAGCTCCCGAACACCGGGGAGCTGTTTTTT; cdr3_aa: CASNRQLPNTGELFF
clone_size: many; v_call: TRBV7-8; j_call: TRBJ1-1; d_call: TRBD1; cdr3_nt: TGTGCCAGCAGCAATCCCTACAGGGGGCGGACTGAAGCTTTCTTT; cdr3_aa: CASSNPYRGRTEAFF
clone_size: NA; v_call: TRBV20-1; j_call: TRBJ1-6; d_call: NA; cdr3_nt: TGCAGTGCTAGATCCTTCCCGATCAGGGTTGATTCACCCCTCCACTTT; cdr3_aa: CSARSFPIRVDSPLHF
clone_size: NA; v_call: TRBV4-3; j_call: TRBJ1-5; d_call: NA; cdr3_nt: TGCGCCAGCAGCCAAGATGTCCTGGGCAATCAGCCCCAGCATTTT; cdr3_aa: CASSQDVLGNQPQHF
clone_size: NA; v_call: TRBV5-1; j_call: TRBJ2-7; d_call: NA; cdr3_nt: TGCGCCAGCAGTAGGGACCCCACCGCGGCGGAGCAGTACTTC; cdr3_aa: CASSRDPTAAEQYF
clone_size: few; v_call: TRBV3-1; j_call: TRBJ2-3; d_call: NA; cdr3_nt: TGTGCCAGCAGTCGCGGGACACCCAGAACAGATACGCAGTATTTT; cdr3_aa: CASSRGTPRTDTQYF
clone_size: NA; v_call: TRBV5-1; j_call: TRBJ2-3; d_call: TRBD2; cdr3_nt: TGCGCCAGCAGCCCCGTGGCGGGGGGCCACACAGATACGCAGTATTTT; cdr3_aa: CASSPVAGGHTDTQYF
clone_size: NA; v_call: TRBV10-3; j_call: TRBJ2-5; d_call: NA; cdr3_nt: TGTGCCTCCGGACAGCAAGAGACCCAGTACTTC; cdr3_aa: CASGQQETQYF
clone_size: few; v_call: TRBV6-2/TRBV6-3; j_call: TRBJ2-1; d_call: NA; cdr3_nt: TGTGCCAGCGGGGGATGGAATGAGCAGTTCTTC; cdr3_aa: CASGGWNEQFF
clone_size: NA; v_call: TRBV6-7; j_call: TRBJ2-7; d_call: TRBD1; cdr3_nt: TGTGCCAGCAGTCGACAGGGGGCCAGGGAGCAGTACTTC; cdr3_aa: CASSRQGAREQYF